These T cell receptor beta chains were read from a single sample in a study of blood T cell repertoires in COVID-19. This table comes from immunoSEQ multiplex PCR, and its TCRdb copy is limited to in-frame clones, with some not included. The sample lists around 100,000 clones, approximately 81% occurring once. The sample was peripheral blood. The receptors derive from a human donor in a cohort sampled during active COVID-19. Each CDR3 is given with its conserved first and last residue. Each record gives: clone size, V gene, J gene, D gene, CDR3 protein, CDR3 DNA. The D gene is left open where the match is weak. Clone size appears in some rows only: once, few, many, or a class for an expanded clone.

clone size: -; V gene: TRBV11-2; J gene: TRBJ1-1; D gene: TRBD1; CDR3 protein: CASSSTGVEAFF; CDR3 DNA: TGTGCCAGCAGCTCAACAGGGGTTGAAGCTTTCTTT
clone size: -; V gene: TRBV7-2; J gene: TRBJ2-5; D gene: -; CDR3 protein: CASSFRRGAGQTQYF; CDR3 DNA: TGTGCCAGCAGCTTCCGACGCGGGGCGGGGCAGACCCAGTACTTC
clone size: -; V gene: TRBV5-1; J gene: TRBJ2-5; D gene: -; CDR3 protein: CASSLAGETQYF; CDR3 DNA: TGCGCCAGCAGCTTGGCAGGAGAGACCCAGTACTTC
clone size: -; V gene: TRBV6-5; J gene: TRBJ1-3; D gene: -; CDR3 protein: CASASGNTIYF; CDR3 DNA: TGTGCCAGCGCTAGTGGAAACACCATATATTTT
clone size: once; V gene: TRBV28; J gene: TRBJ2-4; D gene: TRBD1; CDR3 protein: CASSTGTGDLVAKNIQYF; CDR3 DNA: TGTGCCAGCAGCACCGGGACAGGGGACCTCGTAGCCAAAAACATTCAGTACTTC
clone size: few; V gene: TRBV28; J gene: TRBJ2-5; D gene: TRBD1; CDR3 protein: CASSLKGAVTQYF; CDR3 DNA: TGTGCCAGCAGTTTAAAGGGGGCTGTGACCCAGTACTTC
clone size: -; V gene: TRBV3-1/TRBV3-2; J gene: TRBJ1-2; D gene: TRBD1; CDR3 protein: CASSQGPTGNYGYTF; CDR3 DNA: TGTGCCAGCAGCCAAGGCCCGACAGGGAACTATGGCTACACCTTC
clone size: -; V gene: TRBV10-3; J gene: TRBJ2-7; D gene: -; CDR3 protein: CAAAGLLPSYEQYF; CDR3 DNA: TGTGCCGCCGCTGGACTGCTCCCCTCCTACGAGCAGTACTTC
clone size: -; V gene: TRBV7-2; J gene: TRBJ2-1; D gene: TRBD2; CDR3 protein: CASSLEVAGGLEQFF; CDR3 DNA: TGTGCCAGCAGCTTAGAGGTAGCGGGGGGGCTTGAGCAGTTCTTC
clone size: -; V gene: TRBV4-3; J gene: TRBJ2-6; D gene: -; CDR3 protein: CASSHTRWKGPGANVLTF; CDR3 DNA: TGCGCCAGCAGCCACACAAGATGGAAGGGGCCAGGGGCCAACGTCCTGACTTTC
clone size: -; V gene: TRBV9; J gene: TRBJ2-2; D gene: -; CDR3 protein: CASSVDLAGPGELFF; CDR3 DNA: TGTGCCAGCAGCGTAGATCTGGCAGGCCCCGGGGAGCTGTTTTTT
clone size: -; V gene: TRBV5-6; J gene: TRBJ2-5; D gene: TRBD1; CDR3 protein: CASSFGTGETQYF; CDR3 DNA: TGTGCCAGCAGCTTTGGGACAGGAGAGACCCAGTACTTC
clone size: -; V gene: TRBV7-2; J gene: TRBJ1-1; D gene: TRBD1; CDR3 protein: CASSLLKTGGLDTEAFF; CDR3 DNA: TGTGCCAGCAGTCTTCTTAAGACAGGGGGACTGGACACTGAAGCTTTCTTT
clone size: -; V gene: TRBV9; J gene: TRBJ2-7; D gene: -; CDR3 protein: CASSEGPTGGYEQYF; CDR3 DNA: TGTGCCAGCAGCGAAGGACCGACAGGCGGCTACGAGCAGTACTTC
clone size: once; V gene: TRBV7-6; J gene: TRBJ2-3; D gene: TRBD2; CDR3 protein: CASTPRESGRSADTQYF; CDR3 DNA: TGTGCCAGCACCCCTCGTGAGAGCGGGAGATCCGCAGATACGCAGTATTTT
clone size: -; V gene: TRBV7-2; J gene: TRBJ1-4; D gene: TRBD1; CDR3 protein: CASSQTGVEGKLFF; CDR3 DNA: TGTGCCAGCAGCCAGACAGGGGTAGAGGGAAAACTGTTTTTT
clone size: -; V gene: TRBV5-1; J gene: TRBJ2-5; D gene: TRBD1; CDR3 protein: CASSLGQGATETQYF; CDR3 DNA: TGCGCCAGCAGCTTGGGGCAGGGGGCAACAGAGACCCAGTACTTC
clone size: -; V gene: TRBV30; J gene: TRBJ1-2; D gene: -; CDR3 protein: CAWSIQVHGYTF; CDR3 DNA: TGTGCCTGGAGTATTCAGGTTCATGGCTACACCTTC
clone size: -; V gene: TRBV7-6; J gene: TRBJ2-3; D gene: TRBD2; CDR3 protein: CASSSLASGSKTDTQYF; CDR3 DNA: TGTGCCAGCAGCTCTCTTGCTAGCGGGAGTAAGACAGATACGCAGTATTTT
clone size: once; V gene: TRBV6-5; J gene: TRBJ1-5; D gene: TRBD1; CDR3 protein: CASSSDRGDQPQHF; CDR3 DNA: TGTGCCAGCAGTTCCGACAGGGGAGATCAGCCCCAGCATTTT
clone size: -; V gene: TRBV4-3; J gene: TRBJ1-5; D gene: -; CDR3 protein: CASSQEAGTNNQPQHF; CDR3 DNA: TGCGCCAGCAGCCAAGAAGCGGGGACTAATAATCAGCCCCAGCATTTT
clone size: -; V gene: TRBV5-5; J gene: TRBJ2-7; D gene: -; CDR3 protein: CASSLAGTRDYEQYF; CDR3 DNA: TGTGCCAGCAGCTTGGCCGGGACACGCGACTACGAGCAGTACTTC
clone size: -; V gene: TRBV5-1; J gene: TRBJ2-1; D gene: TRBD2; CDR3 protein: CASTPSGTYNEQFF; CDR3 DNA: TGCGCCAGCACCCCTAGCGGGACCTACAATGAGCAGTTCTTC
clone size: -; V gene: TRBV7-2; J gene: TRBJ2-3; D gene: -; CDR3 protein: CASSLKAGSTDTQYF; CDR3 DNA: TGTGCCAGCAGCTTAAAAGCAGGTAGCACAGATACGCAGTATTTT
clone size: -; V gene: TRBV7-3; J gene: TRBJ1-2; D gene: TRBD1; CDR3 protein: CASSPTGGGGYTF; CDR3 DNA: TGTGCCAGCAGCCCAACAGGGGGCGGGGGCTACACCTTC
clone size: -; V gene: TRBV7-2; J gene: TRBJ2-5; D gene: -; CDR3 protein: CASSSAGGGASRTQYF; CDR3 DNA: TGTGCCAGCAGCTCTGCCGGCGGGGGCGCTTCTCGGACCCAGTACTTC
clone size: -; V gene: TRBV5-6; J gene: TRBJ1-2; D gene: -; CDR3 protein: CASYHRGSNYGYTF; CDR3 DNA: TGTGCCAGCTACCATCGGGGGTCTAACTATGGCTACACCTTC
clone size: -; V gene: TRBV27; J gene: TRBJ1-6; D gene: -; CDR3 protein: CASRGYGGAASPLHF; CDR3 DNA: TGTGCCAGCAGGGGGTACGGAGGGGCAGCTTCACCCCTCCACTTT
clone size: -; V gene: TRBV30; J gene: TRBJ1-1; D gene: TRBD1; CDR3 protein: CAWQSRTGPHTEAFF; CDR3 DNA: TGTGCCTGGCAATCTAGGACAGGTCCTCACACTGAAGCTTTCTTT
clone size: -; V gene: TRBV28; J gene: TRBJ1-5; D gene: -; CDR3 protein: CASFVGEQPQHF; CDR3 DNA: TGTGCCAGCTTTGTCGGTGAACAGCCCCAGCATTTT
clone size: -; V gene: TRBV11-2; J gene: TRBJ2-5; D gene: -; CDR3 protein: CASSLGQPQETQYF; CDR3 DNA: TGTGCCAGCAGCTTAGGACAGCCCCAAGAGACCCAGTACTTC
clone size: -; V gene: TRBV5-1; J gene: TRBJ2-7; D gene: TRBD1; CDR3 protein: CASSSGQGAYEQYF; CDR3 DNA: TGCGCCAGCAGCTCGGGACAGGGGGCGTACGAGCAGTACTTC
clone size: -; V gene: TRBV7-8; J gene: TRBJ2-7; D gene: -; CDR3 protein: CASSSGSSGGGPQYF; CDR3 DNA: TGTGCCAGCAGCTCAGGGTCTAGTGGGGGGGGCCCGCAGTACTTC
clone size: -; V gene: TRBV7-9; J gene: TRBJ2-5; D gene: TRBD2; CDR3 protein: CASSPGLAGRGAQYF; CDR3 DNA: TGTGCCAGCAGCCCCGGACTAGCGGGACGGGGGGCCCAGTACTTC
clone size: -; V gene: TRBV6-5; J gene: TRBJ2-7; D gene: TRBD1; CDR3 protein: CASSYLSGQGIHEQYF; CDR3 DNA: TGTGCCAGCAGTTACCTTTCGGGACAGGGGATCCACGAGCAGTACTTC
clone size: -; V gene: TRBV6-2/TRBV6-3; J gene: TRBJ1-2; D gene: TRBD1; CDR3 protein: CASSYGTGGYVYIF; CDR3 DNA: TGTGCCAGCAGTTACGGGACAGGGGGTTATGTCTACATCTTC
clone size: -; V gene: TRBV19; J gene: TRBJ1-2; D gene: TRBD1; CDR3 protein: CASSIGPGGLYGYTF; CDR3 DNA: TGTGCCAGTAGTATTGGCCCAGGGGGGCTGTATGGCTACACCTTC
clone size: -; V gene: TRBV7-2; J gene: TRBJ2-3; D gene: TRBD2; CDR3 protein: CASSRQGLEADTQYF; CDR3 DNA: TGTGCCAGCAGCCGCCAGGGACTAGAGGCAGATACGCAGTATTTT
clone size: -; V gene: TRBV5-5; J gene: TRBJ1-6; D gene: TRBD1; CDR3 protein: CASSLGTGSIPLHF; CDR3 DNA: TGTGCCAGTAGCTTGGGGACAGGGTCCATACCCCTCCACTTT
clone size: few; V gene: TRBV28; J gene: TRBJ2-3; D gene: TRBD1; CDR3 protein: CASRTGFLTDTQYF; CDR3 DNA: TGTGCCAGCAGGACAGGGTTTCTCACAGATACGCAGTATTTT
clone size: -; V gene: TRBV7-2; J gene: TRBJ2-7; D gene: -; CDR3 protein: CASSPLRETPYEQYF; CDR3 DNA: TGTGCCAGCAGCCCCCTTCGGGAAACCCCCTACGAGCAGTACTTC
clone size: once; V gene: TRBV21-1; J gene: TRBJ1-4; D gene: -; CDR3 protein: CASRPPHSRSANEKLFF; CDR3 DNA: TGTGCCAGCAGGCCTCCCCATTCCCGGAGCGCCAATGAAAAACTGTTTTTT
clone size: -; V gene: TRBV7-3; J gene: TRBJ2-3; D gene: -; CDR3 protein: CASSLKRRGAPTDTQYF; CDR3 DNA: TGTGCCAGCAGCTTAAAAAGACGGGGGGCCCCCACAGATACGCAGTATTTT
clone size: -; V gene: TRBV5-1; J gene: TRBJ2-3; D gene: -; CDR3 protein: CASSLASGGPRTDTQYF; CDR3 DNA: TGCGCCAGCAGCTTGGCCTCCGGGGGGCCTCGCACAGATACGCAGTATTTT
clone size: -; V gene: TRBV6-5; J gene: TRBJ2-4; D gene: TRBD1; CDR3 protein: CATLTGGKNIQYF; CDR3 DNA: TGTGCCACCCTAACAGGGGGTAAGAACATTCAGTACTTC
clone size: -; V gene: TRBV10-2; J gene: TRBJ2-7; D gene: TRBD1; CDR3 protein: CASSKGAGYEQYF; CDR3 DNA: TGCGCCAGCAGTAAGGGGGCGGGCTACGAGCAGTACTTC
clone size: -; V gene: TRBV28; J gene: TRBJ1-2; D gene: -; CDR3 protein: CASTLRQTYGYTF; CDR3 DNA: TGTGCCAGCACCTTAAGACAGACCTATGGCTACACCTTC
clone size: -; V gene: TRBV3-1/TRBV3-2; J gene: TRBJ1-1; D gene: TRBD1; CDR3 protein: CASSPQGQLNTEAFF; CDR3 DNA: TGTGCCAGCAGCCCCCAGGGACAGTTGAACACTGAAGCTTTCTTT
clone size: once; V gene: TRBV11-2; J gene: TRBJ2-4; D gene: -; CDR3 protein: CASETGLAKNIQYF; CDR3 DNA: TGTGCCAGCGAAACGGGGTTAGCCAAAAACATTCAGTACTTC
clone size: -; V gene: TRBV6-2/TRBV6-3; J gene: TRBJ2-1; D gene: TRBD2; CDR3 protein: CASSSGLAGYNEQFF; CDR3 DNA: TGTGCCAGCAGTTCTGGACTAGCAGGGTACAATGAGCAGTTCTTC
clone size: few; V gene: TRBV11-2; J gene: TRBJ1-1; D gene: -; CDR3 protein: CASSPNWGAEAFF; CDR3 DNA: TGTGCCAGCAGCCCCAATTGGGGGGCTGAAGCTTTCTTT